The 11 T cell receptor beta chains reported below all come from one sample, sequenced in a study of shared clonotypes between healthy human individuals. The repertoire was sequenced with immunoSEQ multiplex PCR; TCRdb's copy has only in-frame clones and lacks some. The sample has about 1.4 million clones, roughly 95% seen once. Sequenced material: naive CD4+ T cells sorted from blood. Noted subset: CD45RA+ positively selected. All receptors come from a man in his thirties or forties in good health.

The chain employs TRBV27 and TRBJ1-1; maybe TRBD1 (5 bases). The CDR3 runs 16 residues. From germline, CDR1 is MNHEY and CDR2 SMNVEV (reference sequence). V lost 3 bases and J lost 2, with 16 bases in between. The CDR3 sequence is CASSLGGIGVNTEAFF. CDR3 coding DNA: TGTGCCAGCAGTTTGGGGGGGATTGGCGTAAACACTGAAGCTTTCTTT.

The chain carries TRBV7-6 and TRBJ2-1; 7 bases map to TRBD1. Trimming at V came to 2 bases and at J to 9 bases, leaving 4 bases not matched to a gene. The germline gives CDR1 SGHVS, CDR2 FNYEAQ. CDR3 length: 13 amino acids. The CDR3 loop is CASSLTGAREQFF. The CDR3 region has the DNA TGTGCCAGCAGCTTAACAGGGGCTCGTGAGCAGTTCTTC.

This chain uses TRBV4-1 with TRBJ2-3; TRBD2 matches 9 bases. Per the germline V gene, CDR1 is MGHRA and CDR2 is YSYEKL. The CDR3 contains 16 residues. V trimming: 0 bases; J trimming: 8 bases; junction bases outside the gene matches: 9. CDR3 sequence reads: CASSQERGSGRITQYF. CDR3 DNA sequence: TGCGCCAGCAGCCAAGAGAGAGGGAGCGGGAGGATTACGCAGTATTTT.

The chain recombines TRBV6-1 with TRBJ2-3; 12 nucleotides match TRBD2. The germline CDR1 and CDR2 sequences are MNHNS and SASEGT. V lost 7 bases to trimming and J lost 4 bases; unmatched junction nucleotides: 6. The length of the CDR3 is 15 residues. The CDR3 protein is CASTPTSGSPDTQYF. CDR3 coding DNA: TGTGCCAGCACCCCGACTAGCGGGAGTCCAGATACGCAGTATTTT.

The chain is built from TRBV2 and TRBJ1-2; TRBD1 might be the D (5 bases). Trimming cost V 6 bases and J 6 bases, with 23 bases left between them. The germline CDR1 and CDR2 sequences are SNHLY and FYNNEI. CDR3 length: 16 amino acids. In DNA form, the CDR3 reads TGTGCCAGCAGAGGGGATCTTCCCCGCAGTAAGAATGGCTACACCTTC. Translation: CASRGDLPRSKNGYTF. Supplemented by reference TRBV2 and TRBJ1-2, the full variable domain reads EPEVTQTPSHQVTQMGQEVILRCVPISNHLYFYWYRQILGQKVEFLVSFYNNEISEKSEIFDDQFSVERPDGSNFTLKIRSTKLEDSAMYFCASRGDLPRSKNGYTFGSGTRLTVV.

The V and J genes are TRBV6-5 and TRBJ1-2; D may be TRBD1 (5 bases). This CDR3 spans 13 amino acids. V lost 2 bases, J lost 8 bases, and 12 bases lay in between. CDR1 and CDR2 (germline): MNHEY, SVGAGI. This CDR3 reads CASSYQGMGGYTF. As DNA, the CDR3 is TGTGCCAGCAGTTACCAGGGAATGGGGGGCTACACCTTC.

V and J are TRBV5-5 and TRBJ1-3; unclear D gene. The germline V gene encodes CDR1 SGHKS and CDR2 YYEKEE (reference sequence). The CDR3 runs to 14 residues. The germline V and J ends were trimmed by 4 bases and 0 bases, with 8 bases remaining between them. CDR3 coding DNA: TGTGCCAGCAGCCCCGACCCCTCTGGAAACACCATATATTTT. This encodes CASSPDPSGNTIYF.

This rearrangement joins TRBV27 to TRBJ2-1, with 7 positions matching TRBD2. CDR1 is MNHEY, CDR2 SMNVEV, per germline (reference sequence). The CDR3 is 14 amino acids. The ends lost 5 bases at V and 8 bases at J; junction bases unmatched: 9. CDR3: CASSMRREWDEQFF. The CDR3 DNA reads TGTGCCAGCAGTATGAGGCGGGAGTGGGATGAGCAGTTCTTC.

The chain is built from TRBV25-1 and TRBJ2-3; 7 bases agree with TRBD2. Germline CDR1 and CDR2: MGHDK and SYGVNS. The trim removed 8 bases at V and 0 bases at J, leaving 8 bases unmatched. The CDR3 covers 15 residues. CDR3 nucleotide sequence: TGTGCCAGCGGGAAGCGGGGCGGGAGCACAGATACGCAGTATTTT. This translates into CASGKRGGSTDTQYF.

A note on this clone: One end of the junction does not line up with germline, which may come from a read error. J is TRBJ1-3 and V is TRBV18; tentative D call: TRBD1 (5 bases). CDR1 and CDR2 from the germline V gene are KGHSH and LQKENI. CDR3 length: 17 amino acids. CDR3 DNA: TGTGCCAGCTCAGCACCGGGACGTAGCCGCTCTGGAAACACCATATATTTT. Residues: CASSAPGRSRSGNTIYF.

Only one count was recorded for this clone. The gene calls are TRBV2 and TRBJ2-7; TRBD1 is a possible D gene (5 bases). The V end was cut by 6 bases, the J end by 0 bases, with 6 bases between. This CDR3 is built from 12 residues. Germline assignment: CDR1 SNHLY and CDR2 FYNNEI. CDR3 DNA sequence: TGTGCCAGCAGGGACACCTCCTACGAGCAGTACTTC. Protein sequence: CASRDTSYEQYF.